The next 29 T cell receptor beta chains were all read from a single sample in a study of blood T cells in healthy people across ages (dated by TCRdb to between 2014 and 2017). Libraries were made using 5' RACE. Sequencing was carried out with an Illumina HiSeq 2500. A second PCR of about 6 to 11 cycles was performed with a sample-barcoded 5' primer and a J-beta primer mix. TCRdb handled the public reads itself, with Q25 trimming in fastp and clone calling in MiXCR, and kept productive beta chains. Identical CDR3 protein sequences are pooled into one entry, listed with their most common genes and DNA. This sample holds about 810,000 distinct CDR3 sequences; 35% to 40% were observed only once. The ten most abundant clones make up around 13% of the sample. The sequencing sample was made of blood. The receptors were gathered from a man aged 18 to 29 in good health.

The chain has TRBV10-3 and TRBJ2-7; D may be TRBD2 (5 bases). Germline-derived CDR1 and CDR2 are ENHRY and SYGVKD. This CDR3 region has 17 residues. The V end was cut by 10 bases, the J end by 2 bases, with 27 bases between. CDR3 bases: TGTGCCACCACGGCACAAGGGCGGGCTGCACCGGCCTACGAGCAGTACTTC. Encoded protein: CATTAQGRAAPAYEQYF.

With regard to this clonotype: This may be a read error, as it is one base from a much larger clone. CDR3 residues: CSAQGQGYNEQYF. CDR3 nucleotides: TGCAGTGCCCAAGGACAGGGCTACAATGAGCAGTACTTC. The rearrangement uses TRBV20-1 and TRBJ2-1, with 8 bases lining up with TRBD1. Near its end, the DNA agrees better with TRBJ2-7, so the J call may be wrong. The length of the CDR3 is 13 residues. In germline, CDR1 is DFQATT, CDR2 SNEGSKA (reference sequence).

This clonotype was observed a few times. The chain has TRBV4-3 and TRBJ1-2; no definite D call. V lost 0 bases, J lost 0 bases, and 17 bases lay in between. The CDR3 runs 18 residues. The V gene's germline CDR1 is LGHNA and CDR2 YSLEER. The CDR3 protein is CASSQEGGRPRSNYGYTF. The CDR3 region has the DNA TGCGCCAGCAGCCAAGAGGGCGGGCGCCCAAGATCTAACTATGGCTACACCTTC.

The gene calls are TRBV12-3 or TRBV12-4 and TRBJ1-2; D is perhaps TRBD1 (5 bases). With 5 bases removed from V and 2 bases from J, the gap between germline ends came to 12 bases. This CDR3 is built from 14 residues. CDR3 nucleotides: TGTGCCAGCAGTCTAGAGGGACCGAACTATGGCTACACCTTC. Its protein is CASSLEGPNYGYTF.

This chain joins TRBV5-6 and TRBJ1-1; TRBD1 is a possible D gene (6 bases). CDR3 size: 15 residues. Deletions cut 3 bases from V and 0 bases from J, with 12 bases between. CDR1 SGHDT and CDR2 YYEEEE come from the germline V gene. CDR3 nucleotide sequence: TGTGCCAGCAGCTGGGGGGGACAATTGAACACTGAAGCTTTCTTT. It translates to CASSWGGQLNTEAFF. The whole variable domain, remainder taken from reference TRBV5-6 and TRBJ1-1, is DAGVTQSPTHLIKTRGQQVTLRCSPKSGHDTVSWYQQALGQGPQFIFQYYEEEERQRGNFPDRFSGHQFPNYSSELNVNALLLGDSALYLCASSWGGQLNTEAFFGQGTRLTVV.

J is TRBJ2-2 and V is TRBV9, with D possibly TRBD1 on 5 matching bases. V lost 3 bases to trimming and J lost 5 bases, with 11 bases between them. The CDR3 is 14 residues long. CDR1 is SGDLS and CDR2 is YYNGEE in the germline V gene. The CDR3 spells CASSGRQRTGELFF. CDR3 bases: TGTGCCAGCAGCGGTAGACAGAGAACCGGGGAGCTGTTTTTT.

The rearrangement joins TRBV25-1 to TRBJ2-3; D is perhaps TRBD1 or TRBD2 (5 bases each). This CDR3 spans 15 amino acids. The ends were cut back, 2 bases at V and 6 bases at J, with 15 bases in the middle. CDR1 and CDR2 (germline): MGHDK, SYGVNS. The CDR3 is CASSESRRGADTQYF. In nucleotides, the CDR3 is TGTGCCAGCAGTGAAAGTCGTCGAGGGGCCGATACGCAGTATTTT.

This clonotype has at least ten counts. The chain carries TRBV7-9 and TRBJ1-2, with D uncertain. Germline V gene lookup returns CDR1 SEHNR and CDR2 FQNEAQ (reference sequence). V was clipped by 5 bases and J by 8 bases, with 15 bases between them. This CDR3 is 13 amino acids long. The CDR3 here is CASSRTENWGYTF. Here the CDR3 DNA reads TGTGCCAGCAGCCGTACAGAGAACTGGGGCTACACCTTC.

This chain links TRBV10-3 with TRBJ1-2; a possible D gene is TRBD1 (5 bases). The CDR3 is made up of 16 amino acids. The V end lost 0 bases, the J end lost 2 bases, and 13 bases lay between the germline ends. Germline V lookup: CDR1 ENHRY, CDR2 SYGVKD. The CDR3 DNA is TGTGCCATCAGTGAGTCTGAACGGACAATGAACTATGGCTACACCTTC. It is translated as CAISESERTMNYGYTF.

A note on this clonotype: A read error is likely, as this CDR3 ends without the conserved phenylalanine or tryptophan. J is TRBJ2-1 and V is TRBV28; possibly TRBD1 or TRBD2 for D (5 bases each). The CDR3 is made up of 16 amino acids. V was pared by 1 base and J by 5 bases, with 15 bases between. Germline values: CDR1 MDHEN, CDR2 SYDVKM. The CDR3 reads CASSLSGFGKNNEQFL. The CDR3, as DNA: TGTGCCAGCAGTTTATCAGGGTTCGGGAAGAACAATGAGCAGTTCTTA.

The chain uses TRBV27 and TRBJ1-5; D uncertain. The CDR3 runs 16 residues. The germline V gene encodes CDR1 MNHEY and CDR2 SMNVEV (reference sequence). The V end was cut by 6 bases, the J end by 4 bases, with 19 bases between. The CDR3 bases are TGTGCCAGCAGACCCACTGGAGGTGGAGAAAATCAGCCCCAGCATTTT. This encodes CASRPTGGGENQPQHF.

Many counts were recorded for this clonotype. V gene TRBV7-2 combines with J gene TRBJ2-3; D uncertain. Per germline, CDR1 SGHTA and CDR2 FQGNSA. This CDR3 has 13 amino acids. The ends were cut back, 7 bases at V and 1 base at J, with 9 bases in the middle. CDR3 sequence reads: CASILSGTDTQYF. The CDR3 DNA sequence: TGTGCCAGCATCCTTTCAGGCACAGATACGCAGTATTTT.

The chain joins TRBV12-3 or TRBV12-4 to TRBJ2-2; D assignment may be TRBD1 or TRBD2 (5 bases each). The length of the CDR3 is 14 residues. Trimming cost V 4 bases and J 6 bases, with 12 bases left between them. CDR3 in amino acids: CASSSGISAGELFF. CDR3 bases: TGTGCCAGCAGTTCAGGGATTAGCGCCGGGGAGCTGTTTTTT.

The J gene is TRBJ2-1, the V gene TRBV5-6; a possible D gene is TRBD2 (6 bases). The V gene lost 0 bases and the J gene lost 4 bases, with 20 bases spanning the gap. Germline-derived CDR1 and CDR2 are SGHDT and YYEEEE. This CDR3 is built from 18 residues. The CDR3 sequence: CASSLVAGPAGRYNEQFF. The CDR3 nucleotides read TGTGCCAGCAGCTTGGTGGCGGGGCCGGCCGGCCGTTACAATGAGCAGTTCTTC.

This clonotype has just a few counts. This sequence joins TRBV12-3 or TRBV12-4 and TRBJ2-3; TRBD2 aligns across 10 bases. CDR3 size: 15 residues. V was clipped by 5 bases and J by 2 bases; unmatched bases: 4. The CDR3 DNA follows: TGTGCCAGCAGTGAGCGGGGGGGCGTCACAGATACGCAGTATTTT. Its translation: CASSERGGVTDTQYF.

This clonotype was recorded only once. The rearrangement uses TRBV20-1 and TRBJ2-3; the D is unclear. V shed 5 bases and J shed 8 bases, with 20 bases lying between them. There are 14 residues in the CDR3. Germline V gene lookup returns CDR1 DFQATT and CDR2 SNEGSKA (reference sequence). CDR3 DNA sequence: TGCAGTGCTCTGACCTCCTACCGGGCAGGTACGCAGTATTTT. This gives the protein CSALTSYRAGTQYF.

The table lists this clonotype with a few counts. This chain links TRBV7-9 with TRBJ1-1; perhaps TRBD1 as D (5 bases). Trimming stripped 5 bases from V and 4 bases from J, with 17 bases between. Per germline, CDR1 SEHNR and CDR2 FQNEAQ (reference sequence). The CDR3 is 15 amino acids. CDR3 region: CASSPEGIWGTEAFF. CDR3 DNA sequence: TGTGCCAGCAGCCCAGAGGGGATTTGGGGCACTGAAGCTTTCTTT. Using reference TRBV7-9 and TRBJ1-1 for the parts outside the CDR3, the full variable domain is DTGVSQNPRHKITKRGQNVTFRCDPISEHNRLYWYRQTLGQGPEFLTYFQNEAQLEKSRLLSDRFSAERPKGSFSTLEIQRTEQGDSAMYLCASSPEGIWGTEAFFGQGTRLTVV.

This rearrangement joins TRBV11-2 to TRBJ1-2; D call uncertain. Trimming cost V 2 bases and J 5 bases, with 6 bases left between them. Germline V gene data show CDR1 as SGHAT and CDR2 as FQNNGV. The CDR3 is 12 residues long. Here the CDR3 DNA reads TGTGCCAGCAGCTTACTAGCTTATGGCTACACCTTC. Amino acid sequence: CASSLLAYGYTF. The full variable domain, rest sourced from reference TRBV11-2 and TRBJ1-2, is EAGVAQSPRYKIIEKRQSVAFWCNPISGHATLYWYQQILGQGPKLLIQFQNNGVVDDSQLPKDRFSAERLKGVDSTLKIQPAKLEDSAVYLCASSLLAYGYTFGSGTRLTVV.

J is TRBJ2-7 and V is TRBV27, with unresolved D. The DNA end favors TRBJ2-5, so the J call may be wrong. There are 14 residues in the CDR3. CDR1 is MNHEY, CDR2 SMNVEV, per germline (reference sequence). CDR3 in DNA: TGTGCCAGCAGTTTAAAGATAGACCGAGAGACCCAGTACTTC. Protein: CASSLKIDRETQYF.

This clonotype was detected a few times. The chain has TRBV5-1 and TRBJ2-1; tentative D call: TRBD2 (7 bases). The CDR3 runs to 15 residues. V lost 3 bases, J lost 5 bases, and 15 bases lay in between. CDR1 and CDR2 (germline): SGHRS, YFSETQ. In nucleotides, the CDR3 is TGCGCCAGCAGCTGGGGGGGGACACCAAACAATGAGCAGTTCTTC. Protein sequence: CASSWGGTPNNEQFF.

V is TRBV6-2 or TRBV6-3 and J is TRBJ2-7, with D perhaps TRBD1 (6 bases). V was pared by 8 bases and J by 7 bases, with 21 bases between. The CDR3 runs to 14 residues. The germline V gene encodes CDR1 MNHEY and CDR2 SVGEGT. This CDR3 is CASHRRTAVFEQYF. The CDR3 nucleotides read TGTGCCAGCCACCGGAGGACAGCGGTATTTGAGCAGTACTTC.

The chain combines TRBV12-3 or TRBV12-4 with TRBJ2-7; D remains unclear. Matching the DNA end better, TRBJ2-4 makes the J call doubtful. The CDR3 covers 9 residues. CDR3 loop: CASSPIQYF. CDR3 DNA: TGTGCCAGCAGTCCCATTCAGTACTTC.

The chain joins TRBV5-6 to TRBJ2-7; possible D gene TRBD1, 7 bases. The germline gives CDR1 SGHDT, CDR2 YYEEEE. V gave up 4 bases and J gave up 3 bases, with 14 bases separating them. The CDR3 runs 14 residues. CDR3 nucleotide sequence: TGTGCCAGCAGCGCGGGACAGTCACACTACGAGCAGTACTTC. Protein product: CASSAGQSHYEQYF.

This clonotype was seen a single time. This chain's CDR3 is CSARFFIAGTGADTQYF. The CDR3 DNA is TGCAGTGCTAGATTTTTTATAGCGGGGACGGGCGCAGATACGCAGTATTTT. The J gene is TRBJ2-3, the V gene TRBV20-1, with TRBD2 identical over 8 bases. Germline values: CDR1 DFQATT, CDR2 SNEGSKA (reference sequence). V shed 2 bases, J shed 4 bases, and the junction held 14 bases outside the gene matches. This CDR3 has 17 residues.

The chain uses TRBV20-1 and TRBJ1-1, with D maybe TRBD1 (5 bases). Per germline, CDR1 DFQATT and CDR2 SNEGSKA (reference sequence). The length of the CDR3 is 13 residues. Trimming pared 0 bases from V and 7 bases from J, leaving 12 bases between. CDR3 nucleotide sequence: TGCAGTGCTAGAGATAGGGGAGGGAGTGAAGCTTTCTTT. Its translation is CSARDRGGSEAFF.

This clonotype was detected many times. V usage is TRBV12-3 or TRBV12-4 and J usage is TRBJ1-2; D call uncertain. V was clipped by 3 bases and J by 4 bases, with 15 bases between them. The CDR3 contains 15 residues. The CDR3 is CASSFRVAGIYGYTF. CDR3 nucleotides: TGTGCCAGCAGTTTTAGGGTGGCAGGCATCTATGGCTACACCTTC.

There are a few counts of this clonotype. At one of its ends the junction is not consistent with the germline gene, which may arise from a read error. This chain uses TRBV9 with TRBJ2-6; the D gene is possibly TRBD1 (5 bases). Germline lookup yields CDR1 SGDLS and CDR2 YYNGEE. This CDR3 has 17 amino acids. The CDR3 DNA sequence: TGTGTCAGCAGCGCGCAACAGGATAGATCTGGGGCCAACGTCCTGACTTTC. Encoded protein: CVSSAQQDRSGANVLTF.

This chain uses TRBV2 with TRBJ1-4; D gene uncertain. Per germline, CDR1 SNHLY and CDR2 FYNNEI. Trimming removed 4 bases at V and 8 bases at J, with 8 bases between. This CDR3 spans 12 amino acids. This CDR3 reads CASSAPREKLFF. The CDR3 bases are TGTGCCAGCAGTGCCCCTCGGGAAAAACTGTTTTTT.

The table lists this clonotype with a few counts. This chain links TRBV15 with TRBJ2-1; the D is unclear. The CDR3 is made up of 14 amino acids. From germline, CDR1 is LNHNV and CDR2 YYDKDF (reference sequence). The ends were cut back, 0 bases at V and 4 bases at J, with 7 bases in the middle. The chain's CDR3 is CATSRDTAYNEQFF. The CDR3 DNA follows: TGTGCCACCAGCAGAGATACAGCTTACAATGAGCAGTTCTTC.